This T cell receptor (beta chain) originates from a study of T cells in Graves' hyperthyroidism and ophthalmopathy. Whole-study findings and limits: Blood also carried most thyroid clonotypes expanded above 0.001. Ophthalmopathy, which appeared later, was predicted by the model a median 6.5 months before onset.

For this clonotype: Antigen: not known.

Germline V lookup: CDR1 LNHDA, CDR2 SQIVND (reference sequence). The germline V and J ends were trimmed by 4 bases and 3 bases, with 13 bases remaining between them. There are 15 residues in the CDR3. What was amplified from RNA transcripts were TCR beta CDR3 regions. In the first-round RT-PCR of the TCR CDR3, the HTBI primer set was used. TCRdb processed the multiplex PCR reads anew with MiXCR; each CDR3 protein has one entry. Of 400,000 to 500,000 distinct CDR3 sequences in the sample, approximately 15% were seen once. This TCR was recovered from a woman aged 18-35 years with Graves' hyperthyroidism. The chain joins TRBV19 to TRBJ1-5; perhaps TRBD1 as D (5 bases). Sequencing was done on a sample of blood. CDR3 bases: TGTGCCAGTAGTACCACCCGAGGGGCCAATCAGCCCCAGCATTTT. As protein: CASSTTRGANQPQHF.